These T cell receptor beta chains were read from a single sample in a study of monozygotic twins with inflammatory bowel disease. TCRdb re-called the 5' RACE reads; one entry per CDR3 protein, DNA not given. The listing contains some 300,000 distinct CDR3 sequences. Material: blood. The receptors shown here come from a human donor with ulcerative colitis or Crohn's disease, or a healthy co-twin of an affected twin (not recorded which). CDR3s include the opening cysteine and the closing phenylalanine or tryptophan.

v_gene,j_gene,CDR3aa
TRBV5-4,TRBJ2-3,CASSLYGDRTDTQYF
TRBV6-5,TRBJ2-7,CASRQGLADEQYF
TRBV5-1,TRBJ1-1,CASSLTGTLSGTEAFF
TRBV18,TRBJ2-1,CASSPSQAQSAFF
TRBV7-8,TRBJ2-2,CASSRTGTPTGELFF
TRBV29-1,TRBJ2-5,CSVLTEQETQYF
TRBV28,TRBJ1-6,CASSYPRGAVNSPLHF
TRBV20-1,TRBJ1-2,CSAGQGYGYTF
TRBV20-1,TRBJ1-2,CSARDAQGVGGYTF
TRBV3-1,TRBJ1-1,CASSDIRVTGSSEAFF
TRBV12-3/TRBV12-4,TRBJ2-5,CASRPTGAETQYF
TRBV15,TRBJ2-5,CATSILGADQETQYF
TRBV4-3,TRBJ1-1,CASSQDPGGRTEAFF
TRBV28,TRBJ2-5,CASSSLLLTGGRETQYF
TRBV20-1,TRBJ2-6,CSARGLGTFKTGANVLTF
TRBV12-3/TRBV12-4,TRBJ2-1,CASSLGGGLYKEQFF
TRBV9,TRBJ2-7,CASSSGQDSYEQYF
TRBV21-1,TRBJ2-2,CATSLQGQQGLGELFF
TRBV18,TRBJ2-1,CASSPQPYNEQFF
TRBV29-1,TRBJ2-1,CSVMLGGGGPVYEQFF
TRBV20-1,TRBJ2-7,CSAARVTYEQYF
TRBV5-1,TRBJ2-7,CASSFSSGAYEQYF
TRBV20-1,TRBJ2-4,CSARLGVGGSKNIQYF
TRBV14,TRBJ2-5,CASSRNRLGETQYF
TRBV27,TRBJ1-5,CASSFRDGASGRQPQHF
TRBV29-1,TRBJ2-3,CSVEDPGQRTDTQYF
TRBV12-3/TRBV12-4,TRBJ1-5,CASSHGTVGQPQHF
TRBV27,TRBJ2-3,CASARGGLTDTQYF
TRBV20-1,TRBJ1-4,CSAQTASTNEKLFF
TRBV29-1,TRBJ2-7,CSVAGASEQYF
TRBV12-3/TRBV12-4,TRBJ1-2,CASSSGAQTNYGYTF
TRBV5-1,TRBJ2-3,CASSLAPPAKDTQYF
TRBV10-3,TRBJ2-5,CAISELGEGETQYF
TRBV5-1,TRBJ1-1,CASSFVRGEAFF
TRBV13,TRBJ1-6,CASSQTADRHSPLHF
TRBV19,TRBJ1-1,CASSSIGYLNTEAFF
TRBV5-6,TRBJ2-1,CASSPGGGGEQFF
TRBV7-9,TRBJ2-5,CASAGAVKTQYF
TRBV24-1,TRBJ2-7,CATSDTALPYEQYF
TRBV19,TRBJ2-1,CASSIVRIGWGEQFF
TRBV19,TRBJ1-1,CASSNTGLGQAFF